A single sample gave rise to the 26 T cell receptor beta chains below, sequenced in a study of T-cell reconstitution after alpha-beta-depleted transplantation in children. Preparation of the TCRbeta library was carried out with unique molecular identifiers. TCRdb reprocessed the PCR reads via MiXCR and lists one record per CDR3 protein. The repertoire holds about 180,000 distinct CDR3 sequences, with more than 9.5% as singletons. Material: PBMCs, obtained before TCRalphabeta/CD19-depleted stem cell transplant. The receptors originated from a boy aged 2-9 years with acute myeloid leukemia, due to receive a stem cell transplant.

There are many counts of this clonotype. The J gene is TRBJ1-5, the V gene TRBV20-1, with TRBD1 matching 9 bases. There are 14 residues in the CDR3. The junction had 8 bases not matched to a gene; V was cut back by 4 bases and J by 7 bases. CDR1 and CDR2 (germline): DFQATT, SNEGSKA (reference sequence). The CDR3 sequence is CSATGTGFGQPQHF. CDR3 bases: TGCAGTGCTACCGGGACAGGGTTTGGGCAGCCCCAGCATTTT.

The sample holds many counts of this clonotype. The chain couples TRBV11-2 to TRBJ2-3, with no clear D. V was cut by 4 bases and J by 0 bases, with 5 bases left in between. The CDR3 contains 13 residues. Per the germline V gene, CDR1 is SGHAT and CDR2 is FQNNGV. In DNA form, the CDR3 reads TGTGCCAGCAGCTCGGACAGCACAGATACGCAGTATTTT. This encodes CASSSDSTDTQYF.

Ten or more counts support this clonotype. The chain couples TRBV5-1 to TRBJ2-1, with D uncertain. This CDR3 has 12 residues. The germline V gene has CDR1 SGHRS and CDR2 YFSETQ. Deletions cut 4 bases from V and 2 bases from J, with 4 bases between. CDR3 amino acids: CASSATYNEQFF. In DNA form, the CDR3 reads TGCGCCAGCAGCGCTACCTACAATGAGCAGTTCTTC.

This clonotype appeared many times. The V call is TRBV27, the J call TRBJ1-1, with TRBD1 as a possible D gene (5 bases). The CDR3 length is 16 residues. The V gene lost 0 bases and the J gene lost 4 bases, with 15 bases spanning the gap. Per germline, CDR1 MNHEY and CDR2 SMNVEV (reference sequence). CDR3 region: CASSLSGRTRLTEAFF. In DNA, the CDR3 is TGTGCCAGCAGTTTATCGGGACGGACGAGACTCACTGAAGCTTTCTTT.

This clonotype is a singleton in its sample. This could be a read error, since a much larger clone is one nucleotide away. The V gene is TRBV20-1, the J gene TRBJ2-2; possibly TRBD2 for D (5 bases). This CDR3 has 9 residues. Germline V gives CDR1 DFQATT, CDR2 SNEGSKA (reference sequence). In nucleotides, the CDR3 is TGCAGTGAGGACGGGGAGCCGTTTTTT. The encoded protein is CSEDGEPFF.

This clonotype was seen ten or more times. The chain links TRBV7-2 to TRBJ2-3; 15 bases fit TRBD2. This CDR3 spans 16 amino acids. Germline V gene lookup returns CDR1 SGHTA and CDR2 FQGNSA. The V and J ends lost 5 bases and 14 bases, in that order; junction bases with no gene match: 14. As DNA, the CDR3 is TGTGCCAGCAGCCATGGACTAGCGGGGGGGGCCGGGGCCCTGTATTTT. This encodes CASSHGLAGGAGALYF.

This clonotype was seen many times. This chain uses TRBV28 with TRBJ1-1, with D possibly being TRBD1 (5 bases). Trimming pared 7 bases from V and 3 bases from J, leaving 15 bases between. The V gene's germline CDR1 is MDHEN and CDR2 SYDVKM. The CDR3 loop spans 14 amino acids. The CDR3 loop is CASTTLWGDTEAFF. The CDR3, as DNA: TGTGCCAGCACTACACTTTGGGGGGACACTGAAGCTTTCTTT.

This clonotype occurred many times. The V gene is TRBV5-1, the J gene TRBJ1-1; weak D call: TRBD1 (5 bases). V gave up 0 bases and J gave up 4 bases, with 10 bases separating them. From germline, CDR1 is SGHRS and CDR2 YFSETQ. CDR3 length: 14 residues. For the CDR3, the DNA is TGCGCCAGCAGCTTGGCTGGGACTTCCACTGAAGCTTTCTTT. Translation: CASSLAGTSTEAFF.

In this sample, this clonotype turned up many times. This sequence joins TRBV20-1 and TRBJ1-5; 10 bases are a match to TRBD1. The germline V gene has CDR1 DFQATT and CDR2 SNEGSKA (reference sequence). CDR3 length: 14 residues. V lost 0 bases and J lost 7; bases outside the gene matches: 3. The DNA of the CDR3 is TGCAGTGCTAGAGAGACAGGGGGCCACCAGCCCCAGCATTTT. As protein: CSARETGGHQPQHF.

In this sample, this clonotype turned up many times. The J gene is TRBJ2-2, the V gene TRBV20-1; D might be TRBD2 (6 bases). Germline CDR1 is DFQATT and CDR2 is SNEGSKA (reference sequence). The CDR3 is made up of 14 amino acids. The V gene lost 6 bases and the J gene lost 7 bases, with 18 bases spanning the gap. This CDR3 reads CSAFSPGRGGELFF. The CDR3 DNA reads TGCAGTGCCTTCTCCCCCGGGAGAGGCGGGGAGCTGTTTTTT.

Many counts were recorded for this clonotype. The chain uses TRBV7-8 and TRBJ2-1; a weak D match, TRBD2 (6 bases). CDR3 size: 10 residues. The V end was cut by 10 bases, the J end by 10 bases, with 11 bases between. Germline V gene sequence: CDR1 SGHVS, CDR2 FQNEAQ. The CDR3 nucleotides are TGTGCCATTGGCGGGAACGAGCAGTTCTTC. It encodes CAIGGNEQFF.

This clonotype appeared many times. V and J are TRBV27 and TRBJ2-4; no clear D gene. V was cut by 3 bases and J by 7 bases, with 19 bases left in between. Germline loops: CDR1 MNHEY, CDR2 SMNVEV (reference sequence). The length of the CDR3 is 16 residues. The CDR3 is CASSFSDGRPGNIQYF. CDR3 nucleotide sequence: TGTGCCAGCAGTTTCTCGGACGGACGGCCTGGGAACATTCAGTACTTC.

The chain carries TRBV20-1 and TRBJ2-5; 8 bases line up with TRBD2. Germline V gene sequence: CDR1 DFQATT, CDR2 SNEGSKA (reference sequence). Trimming at V came to 1 base and at J to 0 bases, leaving 16 bases not matched to a gene. This CDR3 is 19 amino acids long. CDR3 sequence reads: CSARAPESGRLLYQETQYF. CDR3 DNA: TGCAGTGCTAGAGCCCCCGAGAGCGGGAGACTCCTGTACCAAGAGACCCAGTACTTC.

This clonotype was counted at least ten times. The rearrangement uses TRBV6-1 and TRBJ1-5, with TRBD1 identical over 8 bases. Unmatched junction bases numbered 3, after V lost 0 bases and J lost 2 bases. The CDR3 runs 16 residues. CDR1 is MNHNS and CDR2 is SASEGT in the germline V gene. DNA for the CDR3: TGTGCCAGCAGTGAAGCTCACAGGGGGGGCAATCAGCCCCAGCATTTT. Translated: CASSEAHRGGNQPQHF.

This clonotype was counted many times. The CDR3 region is CASSTGLSTGELFF. CDR3 DNA sequence: TGCGCCAGCAGCACAGGACTAAGCACCGGGGAGCTGTTTTTT. V gene TRBV5-1 combines with J gene TRBJ2-2; tentatively, D is TRBD2 (6 bases). Looked up from germline, CDR1 is SGHRS and CDR2 is YFSETQ. The CDR3 has 14 residues. V lost 4 bases to trimming and J lost 4 bases, with 11 bases between them.

This clonotype was recorded many times. The chain is built from TRBV5-6 and TRBJ1-2, with a tentative D call TRBD1 (6 bases). The CDR3 covers 14 residues. The germline V gene has CDR1 SGHDT and CDR2 YYEEEE. V lost 4 bases and J 7 bases, leaving 17 bases between the germline ends. DNA for the CDR3: TGTGCCAGCAGCCTATTCGAGGGGGGCCCTGGCTACACCTTC. Translated, it gives CASSLFEGGPGYTF.

This clonotype has ten or more counts. The V gene is TRBV24-1, the J gene TRBJ2-7; possibly TRBD2 for D (5 bases). The CDR3 runs 13 residues. The germline V and J ends were trimmed by 4 bases and 0 bases, with 6 bases remaining between them. Germline V lookup: CDR1 KGHDR, CDR2 SFDVKD. In nucleotides, the CDR3 is TGTGCCACCAGTGAGGGGAGCTCCTACGAGCAGTACTTC. It codes for CATSEGSSYEQYF.

This clonotype has at least ten counts. The chain is built from TRBV6-5 and TRBJ2-7, with 10 bases lining up with TRBD2. CDR1 is MNHEY and CDR2 is SVGAGI in the germline V gene. The CDR3 consists of 15 residues. J lost 1 base, V lost 2 bases, and 2 bases had no gene match. CDR3: CASSYTAGGSYEQYF. DNA of the CDR3: TGTGCCAGCAGTTACACAGCGGGGGGGTCCTACGAGCAGTACTTC.

This clonotype was recorded many times. This rearrangement joins TRBV4-2 to TRBJ2-3; unclear D gene. CDR3 length: 13 residues. Trimming removed 0 bases from V and 4 bases from J, with 5 bases in between. Germline V CDR1 and CDR2: LGHNA, YNFKEQ. The CDR3 is CASSQEFSDTQYF. CDR3 bases: TGTGCCAGCAGCCAAGAGTTCTCAGATACGCAGTATTTT.

This clonotype was observed at least ten times. The chain carries TRBV5-1 and TRBJ2-7; 8 positions match TRBD1. The CDR3 covers 12 residues. The V and J ends lost 4 bases and 9 bases, in that order; junction bases with no gene match: 6. The germline V gene has CDR1 SGHRS and CDR2 YFSETQ. The CDR3 nucleotides read TGCGCCAGCAGCACCACAGGGGGTTGGCAGTACTTC. Encoded protein: CASSTTGGWQYF. Based on the CDR3 plus reference TRBV5-1 and TRBJ2-7, the full variable domain is KAGVTQTPRYLIKTRGQQVTLSCSPISGHRSVSWYQQTPGQGLQFLFEYFSETQRNKGNFPGRFSGRQFSNSRSEMNVSTLELGDSALYLCASSTTGGWQYFGPGTRLTVT.

In this sample, this clonotype turned up many times. This chain joins TRBV5-6 and TRBJ1-2; D call uncertain. The CDR3 extends over 14 amino acids. Germline V gene lookup returns CDR1 SGHDT and CDR2 YYEEEE. The germline V and J ends were trimmed by 6 bases and 3 bases, with 15 bases remaining between them. Here the CDR3 DNA reads TGTGCCAGCATGGTTACCGGGGAGTACTATGGCTACACCTTC. Translated: CASMVTGEYYGYTF.

This clonotype was counted at least ten times. The DNA of the CDR3 is TGTGCCAGCAGTGGGACAGGGGGCGCGTGGAATGAGCAGTTCTTC. This gives the protein CASSGTGGAWNEQFF. The gene calls are TRBV6-1 and TRBJ2-1, with TRBD1 identical over 11 bases. The germline V gene has CDR1 MNHNS and CDR2 SASEGT. V dropped 4 bases and J dropped 7; count of bases not matched to a gene: 6. The CDR3 extends over 15 amino acids.

Worth noting for this clonotype: One base away lies a much larger clone, so this may be a sequencing read error. V and J are TRBV27 and TRBJ2-1; no definite D call. The CDR3 is 14 residues long. Germline V gene lookup returns CDR1 MNHEY and CDR2 SMNVEV (reference sequence). The CDR3 DNA reads TGTGCCAGCAGTTCGTCTCGAGGCCGCAATGAGCAGTTGTTC. Its protein product is CASSSSRGRNEQLF.

This clonotype was counted between two and nine times. This chain links TRBV6-2 or TRBV6-3 with TRBJ1-2, with 7 bases that match TRBD1. Per germline, CDR1 MNHEY and CDR2 SVGEGT. The V segment lost 6 bases and the J segment 2 bases; nucleotides outside the gene matches: 12. This CDR3 contains 16 residues. This CDR3 is CASSWDSRLLNYGYTF. In DNA form, the CDR3 reads TGTGCCAGCAGCTGGGACAGTCGTCTGCTCAACTATGGCTACACCTTC.

This clonotype came up many times. The chain uses TRBV24-1 and TRBJ2-2; TRBD1 matches at 9 bases. V lost 5 bases to trimming and J lost 4 bases; unmatched junction nucleotides: 10. Germline V lookup: CDR1 KGHDR, CDR2 SFDVKD. The CDR3 length is 17 residues. The chain's CDR3 is CATSGTTQGAVTGELFF. CDR3 nucleotides: TGTGCCACCAGTGGCACCACACAGGGGGCGGTCACCGGGGAGCTGTTTTTT.

The V gene is TRBV5-4, the J gene TRBJ2-3; tentative D call: TRBD2 (6 bases). The CDR3 has 15 residues. The V end lost 0 bases, the J end lost 0 bases, and 8 bases lay between the germline ends. Germline loops: CDR1 SGHNT, CDR2 YYREEE (reference sequence). CDR3 in DNA: TGTGCCAGCAGCTTGGCTAGCGCCAGCACAGATACGCAGTATTTT. Amino acid sequence: CASSLASASTDTQYF.